One and the same sample provided the 19 T cell receptor beta chains below, sequenced in a study of early T cells in non-severe SARS-CoV-2 infection (dated by TCRdb to the early 2020s). Libraries came from 5' RACE. Sequenced on a NextSeq 500. The public reads were reprocessed in TCRdb via fastp at Q25 and MiXCR, keeping in-frame beta chains. Under each unique CDR3 protein, matching rows form one entry showing the most common genes and DNA. Here the sample has just under 65,000 distinct CDR3 sequences; less than 9.5% occur a single time. Jointly, the top ten make up roughly 13% of the sample. This sample comprised whole blood, obtained at baseline. The receptors here all came from an adult who was a healthcare worker with PCR-confirmed SARS-CoV-2 infection or an uninfected control (not recorded which).

J is TRBJ2-3 and V is TRBV7-2, with 7 nucleotides matching TRBD2. V shed 7 bases and J 2 bases; nucleotides not matched to a gene: 6. The CDR3 is 14 amino acids. The germline V gene has CDR1 SGHTA and CDR2 FQGNSA. This CDR3 is CASTRGRYTDTQYF. The DNA for the CDR3 is TGTGCCAGCACTCGCGGGAGATACACAGATACGCAGTATTTT.

This clonotype was seen repeatedly, ten times or more. The rearrangement links TRBV7-3 to TRBJ2-5, with D maybe TRBD2 (5 bases). This CDR3 has 15 residues. Germline CDR1 is SGHTA and CDR2 is FQGTGA. V lost 5 bases and J 5 bases, leaving 18 bases between the germline ends. This CDR3 is CASSPSAGGEETQYF. The CDR3 DNA reads TGTGCCAGCAGCCCTAGTGCAGGAGGCGAGGAGACCCAGTACTTC.

This clonotype is labeled medium-sized. The V gene is TRBV7-6, the J gene TRBJ2-3, with D possibly matching TRBD2 (6 bases). CDR1 and CDR2 from the germline V gene are SGHVS and FNYEAQ. V gave up 2 bases and J gave up 3 bases, with 12 bases separating them. The CDR3 is made up of 15 amino acids. CDR3 residues: CASSLIHGSTDTQYF. The CDR3 nucleotides read TGTGCCAGCAGCTTAATACACGGGAGTACAGATACGCAGTATTTT.

The sample holds a few counts of this clonotype. V and J are TRBV2 and TRBJ1-2, with 7 bases fitting TRBD1. CDR3 length: 13 residues. CDR1 and CDR2 (germline): SNHLY, FYNNEI. V lost 6 bases to trimming and J lost 4 bases; unmatched junction nucleotides: 5. The CDR3 sequence: CASRPTGIYGYTF. The CDR3, as DNA: TGTGCCAGCAGACCGACAGGGATCTATGGCTACACCTTC. Together with reference TRBV2 and TRBJ1-2, the CDR3 gives the full variable domain: EPEVTQTPSHQVTQMGQEVILRCVPISNHLYFYWYRQILGQKVEFLVSFYNNEISEKSEIFDDQFSVERPDGSNFTLKIRSTKLEDSAMYFCASRPTGIYGYTFGSGTRLTVV.

This clonotype was recorded at least ten times. The chain has TRBV29-1 and TRBJ1-1; D uncertain. This CDR3 contains 12 residues. V was shortened by 3 bases and J by 1 base, with 6 bases between the two germline ends. Per the germline V gene, CDR1 is SQVTM and CDR2 is ANQGSEA. CDR3 sequence (DNA): TGCAGCGTTGACAGGACGAACACTGAAGCTTTCTTT. Protein product: CSVDRTNTEAFF.

By share, this clonotype counts as medium-sized (0.01 to 0.1%). The chain carries TRBV6-2 or TRBV6-3 and TRBJ2-1; D may be TRBD2 (5 bases). The CDR3 runs 11 residues. Per germline, CDR1 MNHEY and CDR2 SVGEGT. V was trimmed by 4 bases and J by 8 bases, leaving 6 bases between them. This CDR3 is CASSSADEQFF. The CDR3 DNA reads TGTGCCAGCAGTTCAGCGGATGAGCAGTTCTTC.

This clonotype has only a few counts. The chain joins TRBV19 to TRBJ2-3, with 9 bases matching TRBD1. Germline V gene sequence: CDR1 LNHDA, CDR2 SQIVND (reference sequence). V gave up 4 bases and J gave up 0 bases; unmatched junction bases: 5. The length of the CDR3 is 16 residues. The CDR3 DNA is TGTGCCAGTAGTACCCCCGGGACAGGGAGCACAGATACGCAGTATTTT. Protein: CASSTPGTGSTDTQYF.

This clonotype was seen ten or more times. The V call is TRBV20-1, the J call TRBJ1-2; D unclear. The V end lost 6 bases, the J end lost 0 bases, and 11 bases lay between the germline ends. The CDR3 extends over 13 amino acids. Germline V gene data show CDR1 as DFQATT and CDR2 as SNEGSKA (reference sequence). In DNA form, the CDR3 reads TGCAGTGCAACGGCCCGGGCTAACTATGGCTACACCTTC. Encoded protein: CSATARANYGYTF.

The genes are TRBV29-1 and TRBJ2-3; no firm D call. V was clipped by 4 bases and J by 1 base, with 6 bases between them. The CDR3 loop spans 12 amino acids. CDR1 and CDR2 from the germline V gene are SQVTM and ANQGSEA. This CDR3 is CSVADGTDTQYF. DNA of the CDR3: TGCAGCGTTGCTGACGGCACAGATACGCAGTATTTT.

This chain joins TRBV18 and TRBJ1-1; 8 bases are shared with TRBD1. V lost 6 bases, J lost 5 bases, and 8 bases stayed unmatched. CDR1 is KGHSH and CDR2 is LQKENI in the germline V gene. The CDR3 covers 14 residues. The CDR3 DNA follows: TGTGCCAGCTCCCCTAACAGGGGGAGGACTGAAGCTTTCTTT. Encoded protein: CASSPNRGRTEAFF.

This clonotype was seen a handful of times. The chain carries TRBV20-1 and TRBJ1-5, with 12 bases that match TRBD1. Trimming took 3 bases from V and 5 from J; bases not matched to a gene: 5. The CDR3 covers 15 residues. Per germline, CDR1 DFQATT and CDR2 SNEGSKA (reference sequence). CDR3 loop: CSASPRDRGHQPQHF. The CDR3 coding sequence is TGCAGTGCTAGCCCCCGGGACAGGGGGCATCAGCCCCAGCATTTT.

This clonotype was observed at least ten times. The chain is built from TRBV7-2 and TRBJ2-1, with D tentatively TRBD1 or TRBD2 (5 bases each). The CDR3 consists of 15 residues. Germline V gene data show CDR1 as SGHTA and CDR2 as FQGNSA. V lost 3 bases and J 0 bases, leaving 9 bases between the germline ends. CDR3 sequence reads: CASSFGDPSYNEQFF. CDR3 sequence (DNA): TGTGCCAGCAGCTTCGGGGACCCCTCCTACAATGAGCAGTTCTTC.

The chain links TRBV12-3 or TRBV12-4 to TRBJ1-3; D unclear. Deletions cut 3 bases from V and 4 bases from J, with 10 bases between. This CDR3 is 14 amino acids long. DNA of the CDR3: TGTGCCAGCAGTTTTGCGGAAGAGGGAAACACCATATATTTT. The encoded protein is CASSFAEEGNTIYF.

This clonotype has more than one count but fewer than ten. The gene calls are TRBV5-4 and TRBJ1-4, with TRBD1 matching over 7 bases. The CDR3 runs 15 residues. Germline V gene lookup returns CDR1 SGHNT and CDR2 YYREEE (reference sequence). The V segment lost 4 bases and the J segment 8 bases; nucleotides outside the gene matches: 11. The CDR3 reads CASSLKTGQSEKLFF. For the CDR3, the DNA is TGTGCCAGCAGCCTTAAGACAGGGCAGAGCGAAAAACTGTTTTTT.

This clonotype was counted many times. The genes are TRBV15 and TRBJ2-3; perhaps TRBD2 as D (6 bases). Germline V gene lookup returns CDR1 LNHNV and CDR2 YYDKDF (reference sequence). This CDR3 region has 17 residues. Deletions cut 0 bases from V and 3 bases from J, with 16 bases between. The CDR3 DNA reads as TGTGCCACCAGCAGAGATAGCGGAGGGGTAGAAACAGATACGCAGTATTTT. Encoded protein: CATSRDSGGVETDTQYF.

This chain joins TRBV2 and TRBJ1-3; D uncertain. Trimming stripped 5 bases from V and 2 bases from J, with 7 bases between. CDR3 length: 13 amino acids. CDR1 is SNHLY and CDR2 is FYNNEI in the germline V gene. CDR3 in amino acids: CASSRAAGNTIYF. The CDR3 bases are TGTGCCAGCAGTAGAGCAGCTGGAAACACCATATATTTT.

This clonotype was seen a few times. J is TRBJ2-7 and V is TRBV13, with 7 bases aligning to TRBD1. Germline-derived CDR1 and CDR2 are PRHDT and FYEKMQ (reference sequence). Germline trimming cut 6 bases from V and 6 bases from J; bases unmatched to any gene: 11. This CDR3 is 14 amino acids long. CDR3 in DNA: TGTGCCAGCAGTCCGGACAGGTCCCTTACCGAGCAGTACTTC. Translating gives CASSPDRSLTEQYF.

A few counts support this clonotype. This rearrangement joins TRBV29-1 to TRBJ1-2; D is ambiguous. This CDR3 spans 12 amino acids. The V and J ends lost 7 bases and 4 bases respectively, with 13 bases between them. Germline V gives CDR1 SQVTM, CDR2 ANQGSEA. In DNA, the CDR3 is TGCAGCGCATATGACGGCTTCTATGGCTACACCTTC. It codes for CSAYDGFYGYTF.

Ten or more counts support this clonotype. The J gene is TRBJ2-7, the V gene TRBV2; D could derive from TRBD1 or TRBD2 (5 bases each). The V gene's germline CDR1 is SNHLY and CDR2 FYNNEI. V was trimmed by 10 bases and J by 1 base, leaving 17 bases between them. This CDR3 has 14 amino acids. The CDR3 loop is CAMQTRDQSYEQYF. In DNA form, the CDR3 reads TGTGCCATGCAGACCCGGGACCAATCCTACGAGCAGTACTTC.